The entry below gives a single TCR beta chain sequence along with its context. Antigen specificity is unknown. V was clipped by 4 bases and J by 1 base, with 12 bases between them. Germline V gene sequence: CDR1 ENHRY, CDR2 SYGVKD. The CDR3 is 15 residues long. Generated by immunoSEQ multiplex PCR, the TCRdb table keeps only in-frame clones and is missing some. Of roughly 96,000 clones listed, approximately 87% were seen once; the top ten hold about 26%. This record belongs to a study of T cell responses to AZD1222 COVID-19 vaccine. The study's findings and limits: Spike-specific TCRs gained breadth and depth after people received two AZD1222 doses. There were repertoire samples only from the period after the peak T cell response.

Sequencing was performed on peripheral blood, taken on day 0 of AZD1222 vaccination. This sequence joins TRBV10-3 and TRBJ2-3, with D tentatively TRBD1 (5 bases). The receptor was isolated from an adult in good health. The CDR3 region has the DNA TGTGCCATCAGTGCCCTCAGGGTAGGCACAGATACGCAGTATTTT. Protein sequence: CAISALRVGTDTQYF.